Reported below is one TCR beta chain. Its antigen is undetermined. Generated by immunoSEQ multiplex PCR, the TCRdb table keeps only in-frame clones and is missing some. Among about 54,000 clones, roughly 80% were seen once, and the ten largest hold 4.1%. Time point denoted: week 35, safety follow-up. Each vaccine dose was 300 ug of mutant IDH1 20-mer peptide, with topical imiquimod. Weeks 1, 3, 5, 7, 11, 15, 19 and 23 were when patients received their eight vaccinations. The record originates from a study of a mutant IDH1 vaccine in newly diagnosed glioma. Study background: Visit V12 was conducted at week 35 as the safety follow-up. Visit V13 came later, at week 47.

Germline values: CDR1 MGHDK, CDR2 SYGVNS. This CDR3 is 13 amino acids long. V lost 4 bases to trimming and J lost 0 bases, with 6 bases between them. Source: PBMCs, taken from a glioma patient whose treatment included an IDH1 peptide vaccine. This chain uses TRBV25-1 with TRBJ1-2; D remains ambiguous. The origin of this receptor is a woman younger than 35 with glioma. Written as DNA, the CDR3 is TGTGCCAGCAGTGCGACAACTAACTATGGCTACACCTTC. This gives the protein CASSATTNYGYTF.